The next 4 T cell receptor beta chains were all read from a single sample in a study of T cell changes during pregnancy in multiple sclerosis. Libraries were prepared by immunoSEQ multiplex PCR; TCRdb keeps only in-frame clonotypes and omits some of them. The table shows tens of thousands of clones, with about 92% occurring only once. The material was peripheral blood, obtained before pregnancy. Receptors originate from a female donor with multiple sclerosis, enrolled in a pregnancy study.

The chain has TRBV30 and TRBJ2-1; 7 bases map to TRBD2. In germline, CDR1 is GTSNPN, CDR2 SVGIG (reference sequence). V was clipped by 3 bases and J by 2 bases; unmatched bases: 4. The CDR3 totals 14 residues. The chain's CDR3 is CAWRGGGPYNEQFF. The CDR3 DNA reads TGTGCCTGGAGGGGCGGGGGTCCCTACAATGAGCAGTTCTTC.

The J gene is TRBJ2-3, the V gene TRBV11-3; D ambiguous. Between the trimmed V and J ends, which lost 5 bases and 3 bases, there was a span of 6 bases. CDR1 is SGHNT, CDR2 YENEEA, per germline. The CDR3 is 12 amino acids. CDR3 coding DNA: TGTGCCAGCAGCCCCGGTACAGATACGCAGTATTTT. Residues: CASSPGTDTQYF.

The CDR3 sequence: CASSQDGRAPEAFF. CDR3 DNA: TGTGCCAGCAGCCAAGATGGGAGGGCCCCTGAAGCTTTCTTT. This chain joins TRBV4-2 and TRBJ1-1; D gene unclear. Germline CDR1 reads LGHNA; CDR2 reads YNFKEQ. CDR3 length equals 14 residues. V was trimmed by 0 bases and J by 6 bases, leaving 11 bases between them.

The rearrangement joins TRBV30 to TRBJ2-7, with D possibly TRBD1 on 5 matching bases. Trimming left V 5 bases short and J 2 bases short, with 7 bases between. Germline CDR1 GTSNPN, CDR2 SVGIG (reference sequence). The length of the CDR3 is 11 residues. CDR3 sequence: CAWGRAYEQYF. The CDR3 coding sequence is TGTGCCTGGGGCAGGGCCTACGAGCAGTACTTC.